This T cell receptor (beta chain) was obtained from a study of regulatory T cells in long-lasting Graves disease. Regarding the study as a whole: Study was limited to peripheral blood, excluding thyroid tissue. A limited number of samples was an acknowledged limitation.

Time point: newly diagnosed GD, antithyroid drugs for less than 3 months. Scientists built the TCR library using RNA that was extracted from PBMCs. Building the TCR beta libraries relied on iRepertoire HTBI primers, and CDR3 regions underwent Arm-PCR. TCRdb recomputed calls from the multiplex PCR reads with MiXCR, one row per CDR3 protein. The sample comprises roughly 350,000 distinct CDR3 sequences, 16% of which are singletons, and 30% rests with the top ten. Trimming took 4 bases from V and 5 from J; bases not matched to a gene: 8. Per germline, CDR1 LGHDT and CDR2 YNNKEL (reference sequence). This CDR3 is built from 17 residues. Concerning this clonotype: Antigen specificity is unknown.

These data were likewise used in another study, on T cells in Graves' hyperthyroidism and ophthalmopathy. That study adds: Using the HTBI primer set, a first-round RT-PCR was run on the TCR CDR3. Blood also showed most of the thyroid clonotypes that were expanded above 0.001.

The chain carries TRBV3-1 and TRBJ2-2; TRBD2 matches at 12 bases. This specimen was peripheral blood mononuclear cells (PBMCs), taken at new diagnosis, from a patient treated with antithyroid drugs. The sequence was obtained from a middle-aged man with Graves disease. Written as DNA, the CDR3 is TGTGCCAGCAGCCTAACGTGGACTAGCGGGGAAACCGGGGAGCTGTTTTTT. Protein product: CASSLTWTSGETGELFF.